The text below deals with one T cell receptor beta chain. The record originates from a study of control samples from healthy donors and cancer patients. Clones were read by immunoSEQ multiplex PCR, and TCRdb kept only the in-frame ones, dropping some. The sample consists of roughly 100,000 clones, 85% to 90% of them appearing once. Per the germline V gene, CDR1 is SGHRS and CDR2 is YFSETQ. The junction had 5 bases not matched to a gene; V was cut back by 5 bases and J by 1 base. CDR3 length equals 15 residues. Sequenced material: PBMCs. This receptor was obtained from a man aged 55 to 70 with lung cancer. The rearrangement joins TRBV5-1 to TRBJ2-2, with 7 bases matching TRBD1. The CDR3 region is CASRQGQENTGELFF. The CDR3 nucleotides read TGCGCCAGCAGACAAGGACAGGAGAACACCGGGGAGCTGTTTTTT.